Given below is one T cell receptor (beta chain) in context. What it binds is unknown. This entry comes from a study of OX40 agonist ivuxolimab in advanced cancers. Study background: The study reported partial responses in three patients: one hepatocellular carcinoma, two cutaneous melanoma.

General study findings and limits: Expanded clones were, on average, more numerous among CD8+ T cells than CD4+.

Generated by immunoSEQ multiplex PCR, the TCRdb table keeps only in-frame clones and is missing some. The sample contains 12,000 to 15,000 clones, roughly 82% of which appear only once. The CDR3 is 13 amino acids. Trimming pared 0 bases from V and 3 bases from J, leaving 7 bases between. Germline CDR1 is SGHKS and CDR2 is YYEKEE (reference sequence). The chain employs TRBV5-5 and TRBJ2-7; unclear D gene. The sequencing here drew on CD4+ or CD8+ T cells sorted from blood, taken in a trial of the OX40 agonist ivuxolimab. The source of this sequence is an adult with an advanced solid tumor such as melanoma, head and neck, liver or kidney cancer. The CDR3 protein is CASSLGSDYEQYF. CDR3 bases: TGTGCCAGCAGCTTGGGGTCGGACTACGAGCAGTACTTC.